This T cell receptor (beta chain) was obtained from a study of blood T cell repertoires in COVID-19. Study context: Sample material is recorded as cDNA or gDNA derived from T cells, B-cell-depleted T cells, or PBMCs.

In the source study's methods: Amplification of reference gene primers provided the estimated nucleated cell counts. TCRdb's copy holds only in-frame clones and misses some; the assay was immunoSEQ multiplex PCR. The DNA was the basis for D and trimming; V, J and clone size are from that table. Of 470,000 or so clones listed, over 75% are singletons. There are 12 residues in the CDR3. V dropped 4 bases and J dropped 7; count of bases not matched to a gene: 4. In germline, CDR1 is SGHKS, CDR2 YYEKEE (reference sequence). This rearrangement joins TRBV5-5 to TRBJ1-1; 7 nucleotides line up with TRBD1. The sample taken for sequencing was peripheral blood. The TCR sequence derives from a human donor in a cohort sampled during active COVID-19. CDR3 protein: CASSPTGHEAFF. Written as DNA, the CDR3 is TGTGCCAGCAGCCCGACAGGGCATGAAGCTTTCTTT. Looking up the rest from reference TRBV5-5 and TRBJ1-1 gives the full variable domain: DAGVTQSPTHLIKTRGQQVTLRCSPISGHKSVSWYQQVLGQGPQFIFQYYEKEERGRGNFPDRFSARQFPNYSSELNVNALLLGDSALYLCASSPTGHEAFFGQGTRLTVV.